This entry features one TCR beta chain sequence. The sample is drawn from a study of graft-versus-host responses after intestinal transplantation. CDR1 is MGHRA and CDR2 is YSYEKL in the germline V gene. Trimming cost V 1 base and J 3 bases; bases outside gene matches: 3. CDR3 length: 15 amino acids. Approximately 200,000 CFSE-labeled responder cells were plated with approximately 200,000 irradiated, violet-dye-labeled stimulator cells. Some clones are missing from TCRdb's copy, which holds only in-frame ones; the method was immunoSEQ multiplex PCR. The sample has 8,000 to 11,000 clones, roughly a third seen once.

This TCR was sampled from a human patient who received an intestinal transplant. This sequence joins TRBV4-1 and TRBJ2-7, with 10 bases aligning to TRBD2. The material sequenced was alloreactive CD8+ T cells from a mixed lymphocyte reaction culture, taken before intestinal transplant. The subset here: CFSE-low proliferating T cells sorted from roughly six-day pre-transplant mixed lymphocyte reaction (GvH or HvG direction). DNA for the CDR3: TGCGCCAGCAGCCAAGTTCCTAGCGGGAGCTACGAGCAGTACTTC. Translating gives CASSQVPSGSYEQYF.